The source of this T cell receptor beta chain is a study of regulatory T cells in long-lasting Graves disease. Study observations and caveats: The study found lower TCR diversity in persistent Graves' patients than in newly diagnosed ones. Segments TRBV28, TRBJ1-2 and TRBJ2-5 showed preferential usage in persistent disease.

Germline CDR1 and CDR2: MNHNS and SASEGT. This CDR3 is built from 11 residues. V was pared by 5 bases and J by 9 bases, with 8 bases between. With respect to this clonotype: Its target is not known.

This sample's time point: newly diagnosed GD, antithyroid drugs for less than 3 months. PBMCs were the source of the RNA used for TCR sequencing. An endocrinology unit in Xi'an, China, supplied the patients. Researchers made TCR beta libraries by using iRepertoire HTBI primers and running Arm-PCR on CDR3 regions. From the multiplex PCR reads, TCRdb called clonotypes with MiXCR, one entry per CDR3 protein. The table has around 480,000 distinct CDR3 sequences, 15% to 20% seen once. These data also formed part of another study, on T cells in Graves' hyperthyroidism and ophthalmopathy. Per that study: The HTBI primer set served for first-round RT-PCR of the TCR CDR3.

Source: peripheral blood mononuclear cells (PBMCs), taken at new diagnosis, from a patient treated with antithyroid drugs. The chain is built from TRBV6-1 and TRBJ2-1; D uncertain. This sequence was found in a man aged 35-49 years with Graves disease. The CDR3 is CASSNLGEQFF. The CDR3 nucleotides read TGTGCCAGCAGTAACCTGGGTGAGCAGTTCTTC.